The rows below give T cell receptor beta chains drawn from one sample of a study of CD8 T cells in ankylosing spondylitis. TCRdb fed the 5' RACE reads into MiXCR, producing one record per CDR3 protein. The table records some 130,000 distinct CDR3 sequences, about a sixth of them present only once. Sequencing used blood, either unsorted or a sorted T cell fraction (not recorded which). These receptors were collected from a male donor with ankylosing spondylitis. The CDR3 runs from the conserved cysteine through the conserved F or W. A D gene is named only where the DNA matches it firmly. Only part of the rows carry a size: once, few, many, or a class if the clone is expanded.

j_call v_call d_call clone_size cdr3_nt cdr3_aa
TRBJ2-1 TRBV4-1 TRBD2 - TGCGCCAGCAGCCAAGATCGACTAGCGGGAGAAATTTATGAGCAGTTCTTC CASSQDRLAGEIYEQFF
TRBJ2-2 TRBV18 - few TGTGCCAGCTCACCAAGTAGTGGCGCCGGGGAGCTGTTTTTT CASSPSSGAGELFF
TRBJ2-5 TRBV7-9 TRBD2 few TGTGCCAGCAGCCAACTAGCGGGAGTTAAAGAGACCCAGTACTTC CASSQLAGVKETQYF
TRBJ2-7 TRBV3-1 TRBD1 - TGTGCCAGCAGCCACCGGGACAGATTTTACGAGCAGTACTTC CASSHRDRFYEQYF
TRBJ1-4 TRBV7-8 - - TGTGCCAGCAGCTTAATCCCCATCGTCCGAGGGGACGAAAAACTGTTTTTT CASSLIPIVRGDEKLFF
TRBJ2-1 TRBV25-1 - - TGTGCCAGCAGTGATAGGCCCTACAGTGAGCAGTTCTTC CASSDRPYSEQFF
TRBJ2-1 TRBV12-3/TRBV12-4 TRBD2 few TGTGCCAGCAGTCCATCCGCGGGGGTCAATACAGCCAGCTCCTACAATGAGCAGTTCTTC CASSPSAGVNTASSYNEQFF
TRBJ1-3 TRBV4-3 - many TGCGCCAGCAGCCAAGGGAGGGATCTCTACGGAAACACCATATATTTT CASSQGRDLYGNTIYF
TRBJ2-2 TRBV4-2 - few TGTGCCAGCAGCCAAGCCGCCCCGAGGAACACCGGGGAGCTGTTTTTT CASSQAAPRNTGELFF
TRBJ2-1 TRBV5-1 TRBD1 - TGCGCCAGCAGCTCGGACAGGGGCGGGTACGACCATAATGAGCAGTTCTTC CASSSDRGGYDHNEQFF
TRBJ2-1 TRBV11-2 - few TGTGCCAGCAGCGGGACCTCCGATCTTCAGTTCTTC CASSGTSDLQFF
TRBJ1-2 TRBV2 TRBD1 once TGTGCCAGCAGTGGTCACAGGGGGCTTACCGGCTATGGCTACACCTTC CASSGHRGLTGYGYTF
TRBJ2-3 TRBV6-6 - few TGTGCCAGCAGTTTCGACAGGTATACGCAGTATTTT CASSFDRYTQYF
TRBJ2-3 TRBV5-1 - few TGCGCCAGCAGCTTGGCCCCGGGGGACACAGATACGCAGTATTTT CASSLAPGDTDTQYF
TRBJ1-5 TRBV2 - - TGTGCCAGCAGTGAATGGGGCGTGGGGGGCAATCAGCCCCAGCATTTT CASSEWGVGGNQPQHF
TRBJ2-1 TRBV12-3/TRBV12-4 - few TGTGCCAGCAGTTTCCCCGGGACCAAGACCTACAATGAGCAGTTCTTC CASSFPGTKTYNEQFF
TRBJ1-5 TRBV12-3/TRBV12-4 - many TGTGCCAGCAGTTTTGGGGGCCCTTATAGCAATCAGCCCCAGCATTTT CASSFGGPYSNQPQHF
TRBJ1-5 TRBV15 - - TGTGCCACCAGCGGCTACGGGGGAGCTCAGCCCCAGCATTTT CATSGYGGAQPQHF
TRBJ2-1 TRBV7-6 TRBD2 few TGTGCCAGCAGCCAGTATCCCAGCGGGATGTACAATGAGCAGTTCTTC CASSQYPSGMYNEQFF
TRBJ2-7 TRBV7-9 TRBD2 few TGTGCCAGCAGCGCCACCGGGAGGGTCGAGCAGTACTTC CASSATGRVEQYF
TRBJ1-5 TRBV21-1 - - TGTGCCAGCAGCCCCCTGCAAGGTCCAACTGTGGATCAGCCCCAGCATTTT CASSPLQGPTVDQPQHF
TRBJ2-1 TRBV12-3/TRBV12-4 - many TGTGCCAGCAGTTCGACCGGGCAGAACAATGAGCAGTTCTTC CASSSTGQNNEQFF
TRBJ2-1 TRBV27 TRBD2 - TGTGCCACCGGACTAGCGCACTCAGCTGAGCAGTTCTTC CATGLAHSAEQFF
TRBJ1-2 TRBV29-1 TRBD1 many TGCAGCGTCCTTTCGGGGGACAGGGGGCAGTCTGGCTACACCTTC CSVLSGDRGQSGYTF
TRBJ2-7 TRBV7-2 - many TGTGCCAGCAGCACACAGGACATTTCCTACGAGCAGTACTTC CASSTQDISYEQYF
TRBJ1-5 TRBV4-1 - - TGCGCCAGCAGCCAAGTCGGTTGGGGATCCTATCAGCCCCAGCATTTT CASSQVGWGSYQPQHF
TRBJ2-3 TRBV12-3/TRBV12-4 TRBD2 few TGTGCCAGCAGTCCAGCGGGAGTAGCTGATACGCAGTATTTT CASSPAGVADTQYF
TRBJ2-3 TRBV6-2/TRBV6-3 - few TGTGCCAGCAGTTACGGATTCCCAGATACGCAGTATTTT CASSYGFPDTQYF
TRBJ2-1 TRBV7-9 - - TGTGCCAGCAGCCCCGGTAGAGTCTCCTACAATGAGCAGTTCTTC CASSPGRVSYNEQFF
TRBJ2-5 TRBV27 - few TGTGCCAGCAGTGATGACAGTGTAAGGGTCTTTCCAGAGACCCAGTACTTC CASSDDSVRVFPETQYF
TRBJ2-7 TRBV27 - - TGTGCCAGCAGGCACACACGGGGCTACGAGCAGTACTTC CASRHTRGYEQYF
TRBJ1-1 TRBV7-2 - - TGTGCCAGCAGCATGGGATTGGGGAACACTGAAGCTTTCTTT CASSMGLGNTEAFF
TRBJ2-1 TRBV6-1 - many TGTGCCAGCAGCCCGGACATCGCCTACAATGAGCAGTTCTTC CASSPDIAYNEQFF
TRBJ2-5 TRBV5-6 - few TGTGCCAGCAGCTCCCTGGGCCGGGACCAAGAGACCCAGTACTTC CASSSLGRDQETQYF
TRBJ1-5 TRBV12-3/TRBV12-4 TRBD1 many TGTGCCACCAACAGGGGAGGCCAGCCCCAGCATTTT CATNRGGQPQHF
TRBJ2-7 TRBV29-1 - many TGCAGCGTTGAAGATCTAGACGAGCAGTACTTC CSVEDLDEQYF
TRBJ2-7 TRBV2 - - TGTGCCAGCAGTGCAGGGAGCCACCTCGGTTACGAGCAGTACTTC CASSAGSHLGYEQYF
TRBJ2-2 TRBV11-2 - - TGTGCCAGCAGTAGAACTCCGGGTGGGGCATCCGGGGAGCTGTTTTTT CASSRTPGGASGELFF
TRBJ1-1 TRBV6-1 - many TGTGCCAGCAAAAACTGGGATATGAACACTGAAGCTTTCTTT CASKNWDMNTEAFF
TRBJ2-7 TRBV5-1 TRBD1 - TGCGCCAGCAGCCTCGGACAGGGGGATTACGAGCAGTACTTC CASSLGQGDYEQYF
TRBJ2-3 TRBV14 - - TGTGCCAGCAGGCGGTCTAGCACAGATACGCAGTATTTT CASRRSSTDTQYF
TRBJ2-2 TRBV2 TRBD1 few TGTGCCAGCAGTGACCCAGGGGGGAACACCGGGGAGCTGTTTTTT CASSDPGGNTGELFF
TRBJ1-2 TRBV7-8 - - TGTGCCAGCAGCTTGGGAGGGATCTATGGCTACACCTTC CASSLGGIYGYTF
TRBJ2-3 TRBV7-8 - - TGTGCCAGCAGCTCGGAGGGCCGGGGAGATACGCAGTATTTT CASSSEGRGDTQYF
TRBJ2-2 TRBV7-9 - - TGTGCCAGCAGCTTTTGGGTTAGCGGGGAGCTGTTTTTT CASSFWVSGELFF
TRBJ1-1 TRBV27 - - TGTGCCAGCGGGCCGGGGGCTGAAGCTTTCTTT CASGPGAEAFF
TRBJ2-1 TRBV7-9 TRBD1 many TGTGCCAGCAGCTTAGGCCCGGGACAGGGGAACCATGAGCAGTTCTTC CASSLGPGQGNHEQFF
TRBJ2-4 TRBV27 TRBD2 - TGTGCCAGCAGCCCGGGGGGGGGCAAAAACATTCAGTACTTC CASSPGGGKNIQYF
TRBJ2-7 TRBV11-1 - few TGTGCCAGCAGCTTTGCCGGCGCAGGAGGGGACTCGATTTACGAGCAGTACTTC CASSFAGAGGDSIYEQYF
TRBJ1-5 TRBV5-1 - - TGCGCCAGCAGCTTCGCAGGAGGGAGCAATCAGCCCCAGCATTTT CASSFAGGSNQPQHF
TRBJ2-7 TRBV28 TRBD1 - TGTGCCAGCAATAGACAGGGCTACGAGCAGTACTTC CASNRQGYEQYF
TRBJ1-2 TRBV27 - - TGTGCCAGCAGGACAGAATATGGCTACACCTTC CASRTEYGYTF
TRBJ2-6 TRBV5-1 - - TGCGCCAGCAGCTTAACTGGGGCCAACGTCCTGACTTTC CASSLTGANVLTF
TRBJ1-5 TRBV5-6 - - TGTGCCAGCAGCTTTGGGTATCAGCCCCAGCATTTT CASSFGYQPQHF
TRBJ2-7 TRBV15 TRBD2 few TGTGCCACCAGCAGACCTAGCGGACGAGGTCCTTTTTACGAGCAGTACTTC CATSRPSGRGPFYEQYF
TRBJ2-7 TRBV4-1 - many TGCGCCAGCAGCCAAGCAGCAGGTTGGTACGAGCAGTACTTC CASSQAAGWYEQYF
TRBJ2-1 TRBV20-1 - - TGCAGTGCTAGAGATCGGGGTTTTGAGCAGTTCTTC CSARDRGFEQFF
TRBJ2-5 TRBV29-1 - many TGCAGCTGGCGGGGAACAGGGTCCCAAGAGACCCAGTACTTC CSWRGTGSQETQYF
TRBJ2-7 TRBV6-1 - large TGTGCCAGCAGTCCATGGGGGACCGGGCTCTACGAGCAGTACTTC CASSPWGTGLYEQYF
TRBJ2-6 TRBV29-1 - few TGCAGCGTTGAAGAGGGGTTTCCTGGGGCCAACGTCCTGACTTTC CSVEEGFPGANVLTF